These 30 T cell receptor beta chains were sequenced from one sample in a study of cytomegalovirus exposure and HLA in healthy donors. The PCR ran on 60 Vbeta and 13 Jbeta primers. TCRdb's copy holds only in-frame clones and misses some; the assay was immunoSEQ multiplex PCR. Counted here are over 150,000 clones, approximately 85% occurring once; the ten biggest clones make up about 1.4%. The sequenced sample was PBMCs. These receptor sequences come from a girl aged 10 to 17 in good health and CMV-seropositive.

The DNA for the CDR3 is TGCGCCAGCAGCCGGTTTGGAGGGGGGGACACAGATACGCAGTATTTT. Protein sequence: CASSRFGGGDTDTQYF. The V and J genes are TRBV5-1 and TRBJ2-3; a weak D match, TRBD2 (7 bases). Germline CDR1 SGHRS, CDR2 YFSETQ. V lost 4 bases and J lost 2, with 17 bases in between. The CDR3 runs 16 residues.

The V and J genes are TRBV30 and TRBJ2-2; 10 bases are shared with TRBD2. Germline V gene data show CDR1 as GTSNPN and CDR2 as SVGIG (reference sequence). CDR3 length: 14 residues. With V trimmed by 6 bases and J by 6 bases, 7 bases remained unmatched. The CDR3 region is CACPSSGGAGELFF. CDR3 DNA: TGTGCCTGCCCGTCTAGCGGGGGCGCCGGGGAGCTGTTTTTT.

The chain recombines TRBV9 with TRBJ2-1; 7 bases fit TRBD2. J was trimmed by 5 bases and V by 0 bases; bases with no gene match: 5. This CDR3 spans 15 amino acids. The germline V gene has CDR1 SGDLS and CDR2 YYNGEE. CDR3 region: CASSVGLAQDNEQFF. The CDR3 nucleotides read TGTGCCAGCAGCGTAGGACTAGCCCAGGACAATGAGCAGTTCTTC. The full variable domain, in which reference TRBV9 and TRBJ2-1 provide the parts outside the CDR3, is DSGVTQTPKHLITATGQRVTLRCSPRSGDLSVYWYQQSLDQGLQFLIQYYNGEERAKGNILERFSAQQFPDLHSELNLSSLELGDSALYFCASSVGLAQDNEQFFGPGTRLTVL.

The V call is TRBV27, the J call TRBJ1-5; no reliable D call. Deletions cut 3 bases from V and 1 base from J, with 4 bases between. The CDR3 extends over 13 amino acids. Germline CDR1 is MNHEY and CDR2 is SMNVEV (reference sequence). The CDR3 loop is CASSLGSNQPQHF. The CDR3 DNA reads as TGTGCCAGCAGTTTGGGCAGCAATCAGCCCCAGCATTTT.

The genes are TRBV19 and TRBJ1-1, with 9 bases aligning to TRBD1. CDR1 and CDR2 from the germline V gene are LNHDA and SQIVND (reference sequence). V lost 5 bases, J lost 0 bases, and 4 bases stayed unmatched. The CDR3 totals 15 residues. In DNA form, the CDR3 reads TGTGCCAGTAGTGTCGGACAGGGGATGAACACTGAAGCTTTCTTT. It specifies CASSVGQGMNTEAFF.

This clone appeared once. The gene calls are TRBV27 and TRBJ1-1, with 8 bases lining up with TRBD1. In germline, CDR1 is MNHEY, CDR2 SMNVEV (reference sequence). This CDR3 is built from 13 residues. The J segment lost 4 bases and the V segment lost 8 bases, leaving 6 bases of the junction unmatched. CDR3 amino acids: CASGHRGSTEAFF. The DNA of the CDR3 is TGTGCCAGCGGCCACAGGGGGAGCACTGAAGCTTTCTTT.

The V and J genes are TRBV2 and TRBJ1-1; no clear D gene. The CDR3 loop spans 11 amino acids. Trimming took 8 bases from V and 6 from J, leaving 10 bases between them. The germline V gene encodes CDR1 SNHLY and CDR2 FYNNEI. The CDR3 DNA reads TGTGCCAGCCGAGAGGGTCCTGAAGCTTTCTTT. Encoded protein: CASREGPEAFF.

The rearrangement uses TRBV11-3 and TRBJ2-7; 7 bases are shared with TRBD1. CDR1 SGHNT and CDR2 YENEEA come from the germline V gene. Trimming took 5 bases from V and 2 from J; bases not matched to a gene: 6. CDR3 size: 14 residues. Written as DNA, the CDR3 is TGTGCCAGCAGCAACAGACAGGGACCCTACGAGCAGTACTTC. Translated: CASSNRQGPYEQYF.

This clone showed up just once. The rearrangement joins TRBV7-2 to TRBJ1-6, with D possibly TRBD1 on 6 matching bases. Germline CDR1 SGHTA, CDR2 FQGNSA. The CDR3 has 14 amino acids. V was trimmed by 4 bases and J by 8 bases, leaving 12 bases between them. CDR3 nucleotide sequence: TGTGCCAGCAGCTCGGGAGGGGGTTATTCACCCCTCCACTTT. Protein sequence: CASSSGGGYSPLHF.

With respect to this clone: Other DNA sequences in this sample translate to the same CDR3. DNA of the CDR3: TGTGCCAGCAGCGTAGGAGGGGGAACCTACAATGAGCAGTTCTTC. Amino acid sequence: CASSVGGGTYNEQFF. V is TRBV9 and J is TRBJ2-1, with D perhaps matching TRBD1 (6 bases). V was shortened by 0 bases and J by 2 bases, with 9 bases between the two germline ends. Germline CDR1 SGDLS, CDR2 YYNGEE. The CDR3 is 15 amino acids. Full variable domain (outside the CDR3, taken from reference TRBV9 and TRBJ2-1): DSGVTQTPKHLITATGQRVTLRCSPRSGDLSVYWYQQSLDQGLQFLIQYYNGEERAKGNILERFSAQQFPDLHSELNLSSLELGDSALYFCASSVGGGTYNEQFFGPGTRLTVL.

J is TRBJ2-5 and V is TRBV11-3; D not certain. V gave up 3 bases and J gave up 0 bases, with 5 bases separating them. The CDR3 contains 13 residues. The germline gives CDR1 SGHNT, CDR2 YENEEA. The CDR3 here is CASSFPDQETQYF. CDR3 coding DNA: TGTGCCAGCAGCTTCCCAGACCAAGAGACCCAGTACTTC.

The chain is built from TRBV5-4 and TRBJ1-4; the match to TRBD1 covers 8 bases. The CDR3 contains 16 residues. Looked up from germline, CDR1 is SGHNT and CDR2 is YYREEE (reference sequence). J gave up 5 bases and V 3 bases, and 9 bases lay outside the gene matches. For the CDR3, the DNA is TGTGCCAGCAGCTCCCCCAGCGGACAGGGCAATGAAAAACTGTTTTTT. Translating gives CASSSPSGQGNEKLFF.

This clone has a handful of counts. The chain combines TRBV7-9 with TRBJ1-1, with 9 bases aligning to TRBD1. This CDR3 is 13 amino acids long. V trimming: 5 bases; J trimming: 7 bases; junction bases outside the gene matches: 5. CDR1 is SEHNR and CDR2 is FQNEAQ in the germline V gene (reference sequence). The CDR3 region is CASSVGQGGEAFF. The CDR3 DNA follows: TGTGCCAGCAGCGTGGGACAGGGAGGTGAAGCTTTCTTT.

This chain connects TRBV29-1 to TRBJ2-7; D might be TRBD1 (6 bases). Germline-derived CDR1 and CDR2 are SQVTM and ANQGSEA. CDR3 length equals 13 residues. Trimming removed 2 bases at V and 2 bases at J, with 10 bases between. CDR3 DNA sequence: TGCAGCGTTGAAACAGGGTACCCCTACGAGCAGTACTTC. Protein sequence: CSVETGYPYEQYF.

The chain recombines TRBV4-1 with TRBJ2-1; D perhaps matches TRBD2 (5 bases). The V gene's germline CDR1 is MGHRA and CDR2 YSYEKL. V lost 0 bases and J 0 bases, leaving 12 bases between the germline ends. This CDR3 is built from 17 residues. The CDR3 DNA reads TGCGCCAGCAGCCAAGATAGGGCCGGACTCTCCTACAATGAGCAGTTCTTC. As protein: CASSQDRAGLSYNEQFF.

V gene TRBV7-8 combines with J gene TRBJ1-1, with 7 positions matching TRBD1. Looked up from germline, CDR1 is SGHVS and CDR2 is FQNEAQ. V was clipped by 9 bases and J by 5 bases; unmatched bases: 15. This CDR3 has 15 amino acids. This CDR3 reads CASSETRGTGTEAFF. The CDR3, as DNA: TGTGCCAGTTCGGAAACCAGGGGGACGGGGACTGAAGCTTTCTTT.

CDR3 sequence (DNA): TGCGCCAGCAGCTTGTTAGGGGGGGAGGGCACTGAAGCTTTCTTT. Encoded protein: CASSLLGGEGTEAFF. This sequence joins TRBV5-1 and TRBJ1-1, with D perhaps TRBD1 (6 bases). Germline V gives CDR1 SGHRS, CDR2 YFSETQ. The V end lost 1 base, the J end lost 4 bases, and 14 bases lay between the germline ends. The length of the CDR3 is 15 residues.

This chain joins TRBV19 and TRBJ2-5; TRBD1 is a possible D gene (6 bases). V dropped 0 bases and J dropped 4 bases, with 24 bases sitting between them. The CDR3 runs 19 residues. Germline values: CDR1 LNHDA, CDR2 SQIVND (reference sequence). Here the CDR3 DNA reads TGTGCCAGTAGTATAGAGTTTTGGTCGGGCAGGGGACCCTCAGAGACCCAGTACTTC. This encodes CASSIEFWSGRGPSETQYF.

Note on this clone: A junction boundary mismatches the germline segment, possibly from a read error. The rearrangement joins TRBV5-4 to TRBJ2-1; a weak D match, TRBD1 (6 bases). Germline lookup yields CDR1 SGHNT and CDR2 YYREEE (reference sequence). CDR3 length: 13 residues. In DNA form, the CDR3 reads TGTGCCAGCAGCGGCGACAGGACAATGAGTGTTGTCTTC. Residues: CASSGDRTMSVVF.

The V and J genes are TRBV5-5 and TRBJ1-1; unclear D gene. The V end was cut by 3 bases, the J end by 1 base, with 7 bases between. CDR1 is SGHKS, CDR2 YYEKEE, per germline (reference sequence). The CDR3 consists of 13 residues. CDR3 amino acids: CASSWAGNTEAFF. The CDR3 region has the DNA TGTGCCAGCAGCTGGGCAGGGAACACTGAAGCTTTCTTT.

This clone occurred once. J is TRBJ1-5 and V is TRBV15; 10 bases agree with TRBD1. The CDR3 totals 16 residues. Germline V lookup: CDR1 LNHNV, CDR2 YYDKDF (reference sequence). V lost 5 bases to trimming and J lost 6 bases; unmatched junction nucleotides: 10. This CDR3 reads CATSSGQGVLGQPQHF. CDR3 coding DNA: TGTGCCACCAGCTCCGGACAGGGGGTATTGGGTCAGCCCCAGCATTTT.

The chain joins TRBV9 to TRBJ2-1; D might be TRBD2 (5 bases). The V gene lost 3 bases and the J gene lost 0 bases, with 16 bases spanning the gap. From germline, CDR1 is SGDLS and CDR2 YYNGEE. CDR3 length: 17 amino acids. This CDR3 reads CASSASLAAYSYNEQFF. The CDR3 nucleotides are TGTGCCAGCAGCGCCTCCCTAGCAGCGTACTCCTACAATGAGCAGTTCTTC.

V and J are TRBV13 and TRBJ2-3; D is perhaps TRBD1 (6 bases). V was shortened by 7 bases and J by 6 bases, with 8 bases between the two germline ends. Looked up from germline, CDR1 is PRHDT and CDR2 is FYEKMQ (reference sequence). This CDR3 spans 11 amino acids. The CDR3 nucleotides read TGTGCCAGCACCCAGGGGGATACGCAGTATTTT. Translation: CASTQGDTQYF. The entire variable domain, with the rest obtained from reference TRBV13 and TRBJ2-3, is as follows: AAGVIQSPRHLIKEKRETATLKCYPIPRHDTVYWYQQGPGQDPQFLISFYEKMQSDKGSIPDRFSAQQFSDYHSELNMSSLELGDSALYFCASTQGDTQYFGPGTRLTVL.

This sequence joins TRBV7-9 and TRBJ1-1, with D possibly TRBD1 on 5 matching bases. Trimming took 7 bases from V and 6 from J, leaving 15 bases between them. In germline, CDR1 is SEHNR, CDR2 FQNEAQ (reference sequence). The CDR3 has 13 residues. The chain's CDR3 is CASTSRGISEAFF. The CDR3 DNA reads as TGTGCCAGCACCTCGCGGGGGATCTCTGAAGCTTTCTTT.

The CDR3 coding sequence is TGTGCTAGTGGTTTGGTAGCGGGGCATCAGCCCCAGCATTTT. It yields the protein CASGLVAGHQPQHF. The chain employs TRBV12-5 and TRBJ1-5; a possible D gene is TRBD1 (5 bases). The V end lost 0 bases, the J end lost 5 bases, and 8 bases lay between the germline ends. From germline, CDR1 is LGHNT and CDR2 FRNRAP. The CDR3 contains 14 residues.

The chain uses TRBV10-2 and TRBJ1-3; D is unresolved. Looked up from germline, CDR1 is WSHSY and CDR2 is SAAADI. The V end was cut by 10 bases, the J end by 3 bases, with 16 bases between. The CDR3 loop spans 14 amino acids. The CDR3 reads CATRIDGNGNTIYF. The CDR3 nucleotides are TGCGCCACCCGGATCGACGGGAATGGAAACACCATATATTTT.

The chain combines TRBV4-1 with TRBJ2-2; 9 bases align to TRBD2. The CDR3 spans 17 residues. Germline lookup yields CDR1 MGHRA and CDR2 YSYEKL. Trimming at V came to 4 bases and at J to 0 bases, leaving 6 bases not matched to a gene. The CDR3 sequence: CASSPGLAHANTGELFF. The CDR3 nucleotides read TGCGCCAGCAGCCCAGGACTAGCGCATGCGAACACCGGGGAGCTGTTTTTT.

This clone showed up just once. The CDR3 DNA is TGCGCCAGCAGCATCGACAGGGGTGGTACTGAAGCTTTCTTT. As protein: CASSIDRGGTEAFF. The genes are TRBV10-1 and TRBJ1-1; 8 nucleotides agree with TRBD1. The V segment lost 6 bases and the J segment 5 bases; nucleotides outside the gene matches: 8. Germline loops: CDR1 WNHNN, CDR2 SYGVQD (reference sequence). The CDR3 loop spans 14 amino acids.

The J gene is TRBJ2-7, the V gene TRBV6-5; unclear D gene. CDR3 size: 13 residues. Germline-derived CDR1 and CDR2 are MNHEY and SVGAGI. V gave up 6 bases and J gave up 0 bases, with 9 bases separating them. DNA for the CDR3: TGTGCCAGCAGGATTAGGAGCTCCTACGAGCAGTACTTC. Residues: CASRIRSSYEQYF.

This clone was counted only a few times. The V gene is TRBV4-3, the J gene TRBJ1-4; tentatively, D is TRBD1 (5 bases). The CDR3 runs 15 residues. The V and J ends lost 3 bases and 3 bases respectively, with 11 bases between them. Germline-derived CDR1 and CDR2 are LGHNA and YSLEER. Here the CDR3 reads CASSQARGSNEKLFF. CDR3 nucleotide sequence: TGCGCCAGCAGCCAGGCGCGGGGGTCTAATGAAAAACTGTTTTTT.